The rows below give T cell receptor beta chains drawn from one sample of a study of CD8+ T cells in alopecia areata. Here immunoSEQ multiplex PCR was the method, and the copy in TCRdb shows in-frame clones only, minus some. The sample records 210,000 or so clones, more than 55% being singletons. The source was CD4+ T cells sorted from blood, collected around week 46, from a patient treated with tofacitinib. All receptors derive from a human donor with alopecia areata. The CDR3 runs from the conserved cysteine through the conserved F or W. The order of the fields is V gene, clone size, CDR3 length, D gene, J gene, CDR3 protein, CDR3 DNA. The D gene is left open where the match is weak. Some rows have no size entry. The others give once, few or many, or a class for an expanded clone.

TRBV5-1	-	14	-	TRBJ2-5	CASSTGQQKETQYF	TGCGCCAGCAGCACCGGACAGCAAAAAGAGACCCAGTACTTC
TRBV2	once	12	-	TRBJ2-7	CASSSMSYEQYF	TGTGCCAGCAGTAGTATGAGCTACGAGCAGTACTTC
TRBV7-3	-	14	-	TRBJ1-1	CASSSGTSNTEAFF	TGTGCCAGCAGCTCAGGGACTTCGAACACTGAAGCTTTCTTT
TRBV29-1	few	12	-	TRBJ1-5	CSVGGSNQPQHF	TGCAGCGTAGGGGGGTCTAATCAGCCCCAGCATTTT
TRBV2	-	11	-	TRBJ2-1	CASVSNIGQFF	TGTGCCAGCGTTAGTAACATTGGGCAGTTCTTC
TRBV9	-	15	TRBD1	TRBJ1-6	CASRDDRGRNSPLHF	TGTGCCAGCAGGGACGACAGGGGGCGGAATTCACCCCTCCACTTT
TRBV7-2	-	13	-	TRBJ1-5	CASSYRSNQPQHF	TGTGCCAGCAGCTACAGGAGCAATCAGCCCCAGCATTTT
TRBV5-1	few	14	-	TRBJ1-1	CASSSGSGNTEAFF	TGCGCCAGCAGCTCGGGGTCGGGGAACACTGAAGCTTTCTTT
TRBV29-1	-	15	-	TRBJ1-1	CSVELWGTANTEAFF	TGCAGCGTTGAGTTATGGGGAACAGCGAACACTGAAGCTTTCTTT
TRBV14	-	15	-	TRBJ2-1	CASSQGGGPYNEQFF	TGTGCCAGCAGCCAAGGGGGGGGGCCCTACAATGAGCAGTTCTTC
TRBV5-1	-	13	-	TRBJ2-7	CASSLNQGLEQYF	TGCGCCAGCAGCTTGAATCAGGGACTCGAGCAGTACTTC
TRBV7-2	-	15	-	TRBJ1-2	CASSFLGPGEAGYTF	TGTGCCAGCAGCTTCCTGGGACCGGGCGAGGCGGGCTACACCTTC
TRBV29-1	few	14	TRBD2	TRBJ2-1	CSVFTGTTYNEQFF	TGCAGCGTTTTTACCGGGACTACCTACAATGAGCAGTTCTTC
TRBV7-2	few	16	TRBD1	TRBJ2-1	CASSLYWGQGNNEQFF	TGTGCCAGCAGCTTATATTGGGGACAGGGGAACAATGAGCAGTTCTTC
TRBV30	-	12	-	TRBJ1-1	CAPTGVNTEAFF	TGTGCCCCTACCGGGGTGAACACTGAAGCTTTCTTT
TRBV18	once	15	-	TRBJ2-1	CASSPVGYPHNEQFF	TGTGCCAGCTCACCGGTCGGGTACCCCCACAATGAGCAGTTCTTC
TRBV29-1	-	11	-	TRBJ2-4	CSVLAKNIQYF	TGCAGCGTCCTAGCCAAAAACATTCAGTACTTC
TRBV29-1	few	15	TRBD1	TRBJ2-5	CSVAASGQIQETQYF	TGCAGCGTTGCTGCGTCGGGACAGATCCAAGAGACCCAGTACTTC
TRBV6-5	-	14	-	TRBJ2-7	CASSQTGRTYEQYF	TGTGCCAGCAGTCAGACAGGGAGGACCTACGAGCAGTACTTC
TRBV7-3	-	15	TRBD2	TRBJ2-3	CASSPTTSGRHSQYF	TGTGCCAGCAGCCCTACGACTAGCGGGAGGCACTCGCAGTATTTT
TRBV9	-	13	-	TRBJ2-1	CASSVVLSGEQFF	TGTGCCAGCAGTGTGGTCCTCTCGGGTGAGCAGTTCTTC
TRBV7-2	-	16	TRBD2	TRBJ2-2	CASSLRLAGSIGELFF	TGTGCCAGCAGCTTAAGACTAGCGGGGTCCATCGGGGAGCTGTTTTTT
TRBV6-5	-	15	-	TRBJ2-7	CASSSSLGRRGEQYF	TGTGCCAGCAGTTCATCCCTCGGCAGACGGGGTGAGCAGTACTTC
TRBV29-1	-	12	TRBD1	TRBJ2-2	CSAGQGSGELFF	TGCAGCGCCGGACAGGGGTCCGGGGAGCTGTTTTTT
TRBV9	once	14	TRBD1	TRBJ1-6	CASSERQGTSPLHF	TGTGCCAGCAGCGAACGACAGGGGACTTCACCCCTCCACTTT
TRBV29-1	once	13	-	TRBJ2-2	CSVVRGGTGELFF	TGCAGCGTTGTTAGGGGTGGCACCGGGGAGCTGTTTTTT
TRBV2	-	15	-	TRBJ2-7	CASSQASQGPGEQYF	TGTGCCAGCAGCCAGGCGAGTCAGGGACCGGGGGAGCAGTACTTC
TRBV29-1	once	13	-	TRBJ1-5	CSVAPGSNQPQHF	TGCAGCGTGGCACCAGGGAGCAATCAGCCCCAGCATTTT
TRBV29-1	-	13	-	TRBJ1-1	CSVEDQMNTEAFF	TGCAGCGTTGAAGATCAGATGAACACTGAAGCTTTCTTT
TRBV5-1	-	15	TRBD1	TRBJ1-6	CASSPSGQGYERLHF	TGCGCCAGCAGCCCCTCGGGACAGGGATATGAACGCCTCCACTTT
TRBV30	-	12	-	TRBJ2-4	CAWGEQGAVQYF	TGTGCCTGGGGGGAACAGGGAGCCGTCCAGTACTTC
TRBV29-1	-	12	-	TRBJ1-2	CSVDGVEYGYTF	TGCAGCGTTGATGGCGTAGAATATGGCTACACCTTC
TRBV27	-	15	-	TRBJ2-6	CASSLTESGANVLTF	TGTGCCAGCAGCTTGACAGAGTCTGGGGCCAACGTCCTGACTTTC
TRBV29-1	-	11	-	TRBJ1-2	CSADGYYGYTF	TGCAGCGCGGACGGTTACTATGGCTACACCTTC
TRBV29-1	-	13	-	TRBJ2-1	CSVAFLAGNEQFF	TGCAGCGTCGCATTCCTCGCGGGCAATGAGCAGTTCTTC
TRBV5-8	-	13	-	TRBJ2-7	CASSLGPRGVQYF	TGTGCCAGCAGCCTTGGACCGCGCGGGGTGCAGTACTTC
TRBV7-6	-	19	-	TRBJ2-1	CASSLDSLLAGYSYNEQFF	TGTGCCAGCAGCTTAGACTCCCTATTGGCGGGGTACTCCTACAATGAGCAGTTCTTC
TRBV6-1	-	15	TRBD1	TRBJ1-5	CASKDRERRGQPQHF	TGTGCCAGCAAGGACAGGGAGCGAAGGGGTCAGCCCCAGCATTTT
TRBV5-1	-	12	-	TRBJ2-7	CASSLSGYEQYF	TGCGCCAGCAGCTTGTCGGGTTACGAGCAGTACTTC
TRBV14	-	14	TRBD1	TRBJ2-7	CASSQEDRAYEQYF	TGTGCCAGCAGCCAAGAGGACAGGGCCTACGAGCAGTACTTC
TRBV29-1	few	13	-	TRBJ2-3	CSGDYTSTDTQYF	TGCAGCGGAGACTACACTAGCACAGATACGCAGTATTTT
TRBV5-1	few	15	-	TRBJ1-5	CASSLSGALNQPQHF	TGCGCCAGCAGCTTGTCTGGGGCATTGAATCAGCCCCAGCATTTT
TRBV5-1	-	16	-	TRBJ1-1	CASSLEQGKFNTEAFF	TGCGCCAGCAGCTTGGAACAGGGCAAATTTAACACTGAAGCTTTCTTT
TRBV15	few	15	-	TRBJ2-1	CATSRDQQDYNEQFF	TGTGCCACCAGCAGAGATCAACAAGACTACAATGAGCAGTTCTTC
TRBV9	-	13	-	TRBJ1-1	CASSVTLGAEAFF	TGTGCCAGCAGCGTAACACTCGGCGCTGAAGCTTTCTTT
TRBV28	-	15	-	TRBJ2-6	CASAPRGYGANVLTF	TGTGCCAGCGCCCCCCGGGGGTACGGGGCCAACGTCCTGACTTTC
TRBV29-1	-	12	-	TRBJ2-5	CSVGPNQETQYF	TGCAGCGTGGGACCTAACCAAGAGACCCAGTACTTC
TRBV13	-	13	-	TRBJ1-2	CASSRGSYYGYTF	TGTGCCAGCAGCCGTGGGAGCTACTATGGCTACACCTTC
TRBV2	-	14	TRBD1	TRBJ1-4	CASNSGQGDEKLFF	TGTGCCAGCAATTCGGGACAGGGAGATGAAAAACTGTTTTTT
TRBV19	-	14	-	TRBJ1-4	CASSGQTQGEKLFF	TGTGCCAGTAGTGGTCAGACTCAAGGGGAAAAACTGTTTTTT
TRBV29-1	-	13	-	TRBJ2-1	CSVAGQTYNEQFF	TGCAGCGTGGCGGGACAGACCTACAATGAGCAGTTCTTC
TRBV27	-	15	-	TRBJ2-3	CASSFLPSSTDTQYF	TGTGCCAGCAGTTTTCTCCCCTCTAGCACAGATACGCAGTATTTT
TRBV9	few	15	-	TRBJ1-1	CASSVVGALNTEAFF	TGTGCCAGCAGCGTAGTCGGGGCCCTGAACACTGAAGCTTTCTTT
TRBV5-6	-	13	-	TRBJ1-5	CASSLAGNQPQHF	TGTGCCAGCAGCTTGGCAGGTAATCAGCCCCAGCATTTT
TRBV9	-	17	TRBD2	TRBJ2-1	CASSVSPGTSGDNEQFF	TGTGCCAGCAGCGTAAGCCCCGGGACTAGCGGGGACAATGAGCAGTTCTTC
TRBV10-3	-	15	TRBD1	TRBJ2-1	CAISRPGQGLNEQFF	TGTGCCATCAGTCGTCCGGGACAGGGTCTCAATGAGCAGTTCTTC
TRBV7-8	-	14	-	TRBJ1-1	CASSSGGTNTEAFF	TGTGCCAGCAGCTCGGGGGGGACGAACACTGAAGCTTTCTTT
TRBV7-9	-	13	-	TRBJ1-2	CASSTTDNYGYTF	TGTGCCAGCAGCACCACAGATAACTATGGCTACACCTTC
TRBV2	many	13	TRBD1	TRBJ1-1	CASSRDRNTEAFF	TGTGCCAGCTCTAGGGACAGGAACACTGAAGCTTTCTTT
TRBV27	-	12	-	TRBJ2-3	CASSSDADTQYF	TGTGCCAGCAGTTCCGATGCAGATACGCAGTATTTT